These T cell receptor beta chains were read from a single sample in a study of identical twins. TCRdb reanalysed the 5' RACE reads using MiXCR and keeps one entry per CDR3 protein. The sample holds more than 600,000 distinct CDR3 sequences, roughly 18% seen once. This same sample was also part of a study on T cells expressing NK-cell markers.

Sequencing used PBMCs. These receptors all come from a woman in her late teens or twenties in good health. The CDR3 runs from the conserved cysteine through the conserved F or W. Each record gives: clone size, D gene, J gene, CDR3 length, V gene, CDR3 protein, CDR3 DNA. The D gene is left open where the match is weak. Only part of the rows carry a size: once, few, many, or a class if the clone is expanded.

.	.	TRBJ2-2	14	TRBV11-2	CASSARPTAGELFF	TGTGCCAGCAGCGCCCGCCCGACAGCCGGCGAGCTGTTTTTT
.	.	TRBJ2-3	13	TRBV7-3	CASSFRSLDTQYF	TGTGCCAGCAGCTTCCGAAGTCTCGATACGCAGTATTTT
few	TRBD1	TRBJ1-5	15	TRBV20-1	CSARDRGQGWQPQHF	TGCAGTGCTAGAGACCGGGGACAGGGGTGGCAGCCCCAGCATTTT
.	.	TRBJ2-1	13	TRBV20-1	CSAPGNSYNEQFF	TGCAGTGCTCCGGGAAACTCCTACAATGAGCAGTTCTTC
few	.	TRBJ1-1	14	TRBV29-1	CSVKGMRVNTEAFF	TGCAGCGTTAAAGGGATGCGCGTGAACACTGAAGCTTTCTTT
many	.	TRBJ2-3	14	TRBV12-3/TRBV12-4	CAVGGPARTDTQYF	TGTGCCGTCGGGGGGCCGGCAAGGACAGATACGCAGTATTTT
.	.	TRBJ2-1	13	TRBV5-1	CASRPPGKNEQFF	TGCGCCAGCAGACCCCCGGGGAAGAATGAGCAGTTCTTC
.	.	TRBJ1-1	13	TRBV3-1	CASSQDYWAEAFF	TGTGCCAGCAGCCAAGATTACTGGGCGGAAGCTTTCTTT
.	TRBD2	TRBJ2-1	16	TRBV12-3/TRBV12-4	CASSAPGLAGRNEQFF	TGTGCCAGCAGTGCTCCGGGACTAGCGGGGAGAAATGAGCAGTTCTTC
.	.	TRBJ2-7	13	TRBV6-1	CASSETGQYEQYF	TGTGCCAGCAGTGAAACAGGGCAGTACGAGCAGTACTTC
.	.	TRBJ2-2	11	TRBV30	CAWSDTGELFF	TGTGCCTGGAGTGACACCGGGGAGCTGTTTTTT
few	.	TRBJ1-1	13	TRBV10-3	CAARSQGSDEAFF	TGTGCCGCCCGAAGTCAGGGGTCTGATGAAGCTTTCTTT
few	TRBD2	TRBJ2-3	15	TRBV9	CASSVWRGGKDTQYF	TGTGCCAGCAGCGTATGGCGGGGAGGGAAGGATACGCAGTATTTT
.	TRBD2	TRBJ2-1	17	TRBV5-1	CASSFGLAGGPGNEQFF	TGCGCCAGCAGCTTTGGACTAGCGGGGGGGCCAGGCAATGAGCAGTTCTTC
.	.	TRBJ1-5	14	TRBV12-3/TRBV12-4	CASSQGVSNQPQHF	TGTGCCAGCAGTCAAGGGGTCTCCAATCAGCCCCAGCATTTT
few	TRBD1	TRBJ2-4	13	TRBV18	CASSPDRGNIQYF	TGTGCCAGCTCACCAGACAGGGGGAACATTCAGTACTTC
few	.	TRBJ2-7	13	TRBV20-1	CSAMSGHPGEQYF	TGCAGTGCTATGTCAGGCCACCCTGGCGAGCAGTACTTC
.	.	TRBJ2-7	14	TRBV27	CASSLKGSSYEQYF	TGTGCCAGCAGTTTGAAGGGGAGCTCCTACGAGCAGTACTTC
few	TRBD2	TRBJ2-1	16	TRBV24-1	CATSDTSAGAYNEQFF	TGTGCCACCAGTGACACCTCCGCGGGGGCCTACAATGAGCAGTTCTTC
few	TRBD1	TRBJ1-1	14	TRBV7-9	CASSREGADTEAFF	TGTGCCAGCAGCCGGGAGGGGGCCGACACTGAAGCTTTCTTT
few	.	TRBJ2-1	16	TRBV5-6	CASSSQDLSSYNEQFF	TGTGCCAGCAGCTCACAGGATCTCAGCTCCTACAATGAGCAGTTCTTC
.	.	TRBJ1-4	12	TRBV20-1	CSAQGPNEKLFF	TGCAGTGCTCAAGGCCCGAATGAAAAACTGTTTTTT
.	.	TRBJ1-2	14	TRBV6-1	CASSEPGHHRGYTF	TGTGCCAGCAGCGAACCGGGACATCATCGGGGCTACACCTTC
few	TRBD2	TRBJ2-7	15	TRBV20-1	CSARDRAGVRYEQYF	TGCAGTGCTAGAGATCGGGCGGGAGTCCGGTACGAGCAGTACTTC
few	TRBD1	TRBJ1-4	14	TRBV7-6	CASSLTGDFEKLFF	TGTGCCAGCAGCCTAACAGGGGATTTCGAAAAACTGTTTTTT
few	TRBD1	TRBJ2-2	15	TRBV10-3	CAISRGTANTGELFF	TGTGCCATCAGCAGGGGGACAGCGAACACCGGGGAGCTGTTTTTT
few	TRBD2	TRBJ2-3	14	TRBV12-3/TRBV12-4	CASSLGGGSVVQYF	TGTGCCAGCAGTCTCGGCGGGGGTAGCGTCGTTCAGTATTTT
.	.	TRBJ2-3	16	TRBV20-1	CSARDVTGRRTDTQYF	TGCAGTGCTAGAGATGTGACGGGACGAAGGACAGATACGCAGTATTTT
few	.	TRBJ1-2	14	TRBV4-2	CASSQEGRDYGYTF	TGTGCCAGCAGCCAAGAAGGCAGGGACTATGGCTACACCTTC
.	.	TRBJ2-1	12	TRBV2	CASSEEGLEQFF	TGTGCCAGCAGTGAAGAGGGGCTAGAGCAGTTCTTC
few	TRBD1	TRBJ1-2	14	TRBV9	CASRTGGADYGYTF	TGTGCCAGCAGGACAGGGGGCGCCGACTATGGCTACACCTTC
few	TRBD1	TRBJ2-3	18	TRBV6-5	CASSFSNPRDSYTDTQYF	TGTGCCAGCAGTTTTTCCAACCCCCGGGACAGCTACACAGATACGCAGTATTTT
.	TRBD1	TRBJ2-1	14	TRBV20-1	CSAGDRDTYNEQFF	TGCAGTGCTGGAGACAGGGACACCTACAATGAGCAGTTCTTC
.	.	TRBJ1-2	18	TRBV4-3	CASSPRSGSYPSYYGYTF	TGCGCCAGCAGCCCCAGATCGGGGTCATACCCCTCCTACTATGGCTACACCTTC
few	.	TRBJ2-7	14	TRBV20-1	CSARTKARSIEQYF	TGCAGTGCTAGAACTAAGGCCAGGAGCATCGAGCAGTACTTC
few	.	TRBJ2-5	15	TRBV3-1	CASSQDRAGLETQYF	TGTGCCAGCAGCCAAGATCGGGCAGGGCTAGAGACCCAGTACTTC
few	.	TRBJ1-4	13	TRBV10-3	CAISESAEEKLFF	TGTGCCATCAGTGAGTCGGCAGAAGAAAAACTGTTTTTT
.	TRBD2	TRBJ2-1	14	TRBV24-1	CATSDPTSADEQFF	TGTGCCACCAGTGATCCTACTAGCGCAGATGAGCAGTTCTTC
few	TRBD2	TRBJ2-1	13	TRBV6-5	CASSYYLGGEQFF	TGTGCCAGCAGTTACTACCTGGGGGGGGAGCAGTTCTTC